Following are 24 T cell receptor beta chains from one sample sequenced in a study of blood T cell repertoires in COVID-19. Assay: immunoSEQ multiplex PCR; the TCRdb copy retains only in-frame clones and omits some. The profile shows some 250,000 clones, roughly 88% of them singletons. Sequenced sample: PBMCs or T cells enriched from blood (not recorded which). All receptors derive from a woman aged 40-49 years with acute COVID-19.

This clone was seen more than once but under ten times. The chain has TRBV4-2 and TRBJ2-1, with TRBD2 matching 11 bases. This CDR3 comprises 18 residues. CDR1 and CDR2 from the germline V gene are LGHNA and YNFKEQ. V shed 4 bases, J shed 1 base, and the junction held 9 bases outside the gene matches. The CDR3 nucleotides read TGTGCCAGCAGCCCAACACTAGCGGGAGAACTGTCCTACAATGAGCAGTTCTTC. It yields the protein CASSPTLAGELSYNEQFF.

The chain joins TRBV18 to TRBJ2-6; 8 bases are a match to TRBD1. CDR1 is KGHSH and CDR2 is LQKENI in the germline V gene. Losses at the gene ends were 3 bases for V and 2 bases for J; bases not matched to a gene: 3. The CDR3 covers 16 residues. CDR3 sequence (DNA): TGTGCCAGCTCACCGACGACAGGGGCTGGGGCCAACGTCCTGACTTTC. Translating it yields CASSPTTGAGANVLTF.

The chain joins TRBV9 to TRBJ2-1, with 9 nucleotides matching TRBD2. CDR1 is SGDLS and CDR2 is YYNGEE in the germline V gene. Trimming removed 3 bases from V and 7 bases from J; junction bases left unmatched: 5. This CDR3 comprises 14 residues. This CDR3 is CASSEAGGPNEQFF. As DNA, the CDR3 is TGTGCCAGCAGCGAGGCGGGAGGGCCGAATGAGCAGTTCTTC.

This rearrangement joins TRBV3-1 (or the pseudogene TRBV3-2) to TRBJ1-3; tentative D call: TRBD1 (6 bases). The CDR3 is 15 residues long. From germline, CDR1 is LGHDT and CDR2 YNNKEL (reference sequence). V lost 0 bases, J lost 3 bases, and 9 bases lay in between. The CDR3, as DNA: TGTGCCAGCAGCCAAGACAGGGGTTATGGAAACACCATATATTTT. Protein sequence: CASSQDRGYGNTIYF.

The chain has TRBV5-4 and TRBJ2-7; the match to TRBD2 covers 13 bases. Germline values: CDR1 SGHNT, CDR2 YYREEE (reference sequence). The J segment lost 2 bases and the V segment lost 4 bases, leaving 3 bases of the junction unmatched. This CDR3 contains 15 residues. Here the CDR3 DNA reads TGTGCCAGCAGCATGGGGACTAGCGGGGCCTACGAGCAGTACTTC. Its translation: CASSMGTSGAYEQYF.

V and J are TRBV29-1 and TRBJ2-4; 8 positions match TRBD1. Germline V gives CDR1 SQVTM, CDR2 ANQGSEA. The J segment lost 2 bases and the V segment lost 7 bases, leaving 7 bases of the junction unmatched. The CDR3 runs 14 residues. Here the CDR3 reads CSARDRLSKNIQYF. DNA for the CDR3: TGCAGCGCCAGGGACAGGTTGTCCAAAAACATTCAGTACTTC.

The V and J genes are TRBV12-5 and TRBJ2-7; 9 bases agree with TRBD1. Germline loops: CDR1 LGHNT, CDR2 FRNRAP. The CDR3 loop spans 14 amino acids. The V gene end was trimmed by 7 bases and the J gene end by 4 bases; junction bases not matched to a gene: 8. The CDR3 sequence: CASATTGGGYEQYF. CDR3 coding DNA: TGTGCTAGTGCCACCACAGGGGGCGGGTACGAGCAGTACTTC.

The table lists this clone with a count of one. The DNA of the CDR3 is TGTGCCAGCAGCCAAGCGACAGCCTACATGAACACTGAAGCTTTCTTT. It codes for CASSQATAYMNTEAFF. The J gene is TRBJ1-1, the V gene TRBV3-1 (or the pseudogene TRBV3-2); D may be TRBD1 (5 bases). From germline, CDR1 is LGHDT and CDR2 YNNKEL (reference sequence). Trimming pared 1 base from V and 0 bases from J, leaving 12 bases between. This CDR3 spans 16 amino acids.

The rearrangement uses TRBV11-3 and TRBJ2-3, with 7 bases identical to TRBD1. Losses at the gene ends were 5 bases for V and 0 bases for J; bases not matched to a gene: 8. The germline gives CDR1 SGHNT, CDR2 YENEEA. The CDR3 has 16 residues. The CDR3 loop is CASSLTGTVSTDTQYF. The CDR3 coding sequence is TGTGCCAGCAGCCTCACAGGGACAGTGAGCACAGATACGCAGTATTTT. Together with reference TRBV11-3 and TRBJ2-3, the CDR3 gives the full variable domain: EAGVVQSPRYKIIEKKQPVAFWCNPISGHNTLYWYLQNLGQGPELLIRYENEEAVDDSQLPKDRFSAERLKGVDSTLKIQPAELGDSAVYLCASSLTGTVSTDTQYFGPGTRLTVL.

V gene TRBV11-2 combines with J gene TRBJ2-5; D remains unclear. Trimming left V 5 bases short and J 2 bases short, with 3 bases between. Germline CDR1 reads SGHAT; CDR2 reads FQNNGV. This CDR3 is built from 11 residues. The CDR3 DNA is TGTGCCAGCAGCGTACAAGAGACCCAGTACTTC. It encodes CASSVQETQYF. Full variable domain (remainder filled in from reference TRBV11-2 and TRBJ2-5): EAGVAQSPRYKIIEKRQSVAFWCNPISGHATLYWYQQILGQGPKLLIQFQNNGVVDDSQLPKDRFSAERLKGVDSTLKIQPAKLEDSAVYLCASSVQETQYFGPGTRLLVL.

This clone was observed once. This chain uses TRBV5-8 with TRBJ2-3, with TRBD2 matching over 7 bases. There are 14 residues in the CDR3. The V gene's germline CDR1 is SGHTS and CDR2 YDEGEE. V shed 4 bases, J shed 5 bases, and the junction held 7 bases outside the gene matches. The CDR3, as DNA: TGTGCCAGCAGCGCCAGGCGGGGGATAGATACGCAGTATTTT. Amino acids: CASSARRGIDTQYF.

This clone was counted between two and nine times. This chain links TRBV3-1 (or the pseudogene TRBV3-2) with TRBJ1-4; D uncertain. V lost 1 base and J lost 3, with 12 bases in between. Germline-derived CDR1 and CDR2 are LGHDT and YNNKEL (reference sequence). The CDR3 runs to 16 residues. The CDR3 protein is CASSQGGNTANEKLFF. The CDR3 DNA sequence: TGTGCCAGCAGCCAAGGAGGGAATACAGCTAATGAAAAACTGTTTTTT.

The gene calls are TRBV11-3 and TRBJ2-1, with TRBD2 matching over 10 bases. V lost 5 bases to trimming and J lost 2 bases; unmatched junction nucleotides: 9. The germline V gene encodes CDR1 SGHNT and CDR2 YENEEA. The CDR3 sequence is 17 residues long. The CDR3 DNA reads as TGTGCCAGCAGCGCCAGCGGGAGGGCCGTGGCCTACAATGAGCAGTTCTTC. This translates into CASSASGRAVAYNEQFF.

The chain carries TRBV2 and TRBJ1-1; TRBD1 is a possible D gene (5 bases). Per germline, CDR1 SNHLY and CDR2 FYNNEI. With 2 bases removed from V and 2 bases from J, the gap between germline ends came to 9 bases. The CDR3 extends over 14 amino acids. The CDR3 sequence is CASSEKRGNTEAFF. CDR3 DNA: TGTGCCAGCAGTGAAAAGCGGGGCAACACTGAAGCTTTCTTT.

This chain links TRBV28 with TRBJ1-4; 9 bases are a match to TRBD1. CDR1 and CDR2 (germline): MDHEN, SYDVKM. The CDR3 contains 16 residues. With 5 bases clipped from V and 8 bases from J, the junction kept 12 bases outside the gene matches. The CDR3 DNA is TGTGCCAGCAGTATACCATTACAGGGGGCTCGGGAAAAACTGTTTTTT. This encodes CASSIPLQGAREKLFF.

V gene TRBV9 combines with J gene TRBJ2-2; a weak D match, TRBD1 (5 bases). V lost 3 bases, J lost 9 bases, and 12 bases lay in between. CDR1 and CDR2 from the germline V gene are SGDLS and YYNGEE. CDR3 size: 13 residues. Here the CDR3 DNA reads TGTGCCAGCAGCGCCGGTGGGGCGAGGGAGCTGTTTTTT. As protein: CASSAGGARELFF.

This chain uses TRBV4-1 with TRBJ1-5; the D is unclear. Germline loops: CDR1 MGHRA, CDR2 YSYEKL. Trimming cost V 1 base and J 3 bases, with 10 bases left between them. The CDR3 runs to 15 residues. The CDR3 reads CASSQVGAINQPQHF. The CDR3 DNA sequence: TGCGCCAGCAGCCAAGTGGGAGCGATCAATCAGCCCCAGCATTTT.

The V call is TRBV2, the J call TRBJ1-2; D gene unclear. The CDR3 totals 13 residues. V was trimmed by 5 bases and J by 5 bases, leaving 12 bases between them. Germline V gives CDR1 SNHLY, CDR2 FYNNEI. The CDR3 bases are TGTGCCAGCAGTATAAAACCGGGTTATGGCTACACCTTC. It encodes CASSIKPGYGYTF. Variable domain in full (rest from reference TRBV2 and TRBJ1-2): EPEVTQTPSHQVTQMGQEVILRCVPISNHLYFYWYRQILGQKVEFLVSFYNNEISEKSEIFDDQFSVERPDGSNFTLKIRSTKLEDSAMYFCASSIKPGYGYTFGSGTRLTVV.

The chain is built from TRBV5-4 and TRBJ1-1; D unresolved. The CDR3 sequence is 16 residues long. V shed 4 bases and J shed 3 bases, with 19 bases lying between them. Per the germline V gene, CDR1 is SGHNT and CDR2 is YYREEE (reference sequence). In DNA form, the CDR3 reads TGTGCCAGCAGCGTTGACTCCAGGAGGATCGACACTGAAGCTTTCTTT. It codes for CASSVDSRRIDTEAFF.

This chain links TRBV28 with TRBJ2-4; a possible D gene is TRBD1 (6 bases). The V gene lost 7 bases and the J gene lost 1 base, with 11 bases spanning the gap. Germline CDR1 is MDHEN and CDR2 is SYDVKM. The CDR3 sequence is 14 residues long. The CDR3 nucleotides read TGTGCCAGCAATGGTCAGGGGGCCAAAAACATTCAGTACTTC. Protein: CASNGQGAKNIQYF.

The V and J genes are TRBV18 and TRBJ2-1, with a possible D match to TRBD2 (7 bases). The CDR3 is 17 amino acids. The V end was cut by 1 base, the J end by 7 bases, with 20 bases between. Germline V gives CDR1 KGHSH, CDR2 LQKENI. The CDR3 loop reads CASSPLSPGGGSNEQFF. Written as DNA, the CDR3 is TGTGCCAGCTCACCACTTTCTCCGGGGGGCGGGTCAAATGAGCAGTTCTTC.

In its sample, this clone was seen a few times. CDR3 DNA: TGCGCCAGCAGCCAAGATTACAGCTCCTACGAGCAGTACTTC. Translated, it gives CASSQDYSSYEQYF. This chain joins TRBV4-3 and TRBJ2-7; D uncertain. V lost 0 bases to trimming and J lost 0 bases, with 6 bases between them. Germline CDR1 reads LGHNA; CDR2 reads YSLEER. The CDR3 spans 14 residues.

In its sample, this clone was seen once. This rearrangement joins TRBV11-3 to TRBJ2-2; D may be TRBD1 (6 bases). The CDR3 has 15 amino acids. Germline V gene lookup returns CDR1 SGHNT and CDR2 YENEEA. Trimming stripped 5 bases from V and 4 bases from J, with 14 bases between. Here the CDR3 DNA reads TGTGCCAGCAGCCCCACAGGGTACGTCACCGGGGAGCTGTTTTTT. It specifies CASSPTGYVTGELFF.

The chain links TRBV20-1 to TRBJ1-2, with D uncertain. Per germline, CDR1 DFQATT and CDR2 SNEGSKA (reference sequence). V was shortened by 4 bases and J by 8 bases, with 11 bases between the two germline ends. This CDR3 has 11 amino acids. CDR3 in DNA: TGCAGTGCTAAAGCAGGACTCGGCTACACCTTC. It translates to CSAKAGLGYTF.